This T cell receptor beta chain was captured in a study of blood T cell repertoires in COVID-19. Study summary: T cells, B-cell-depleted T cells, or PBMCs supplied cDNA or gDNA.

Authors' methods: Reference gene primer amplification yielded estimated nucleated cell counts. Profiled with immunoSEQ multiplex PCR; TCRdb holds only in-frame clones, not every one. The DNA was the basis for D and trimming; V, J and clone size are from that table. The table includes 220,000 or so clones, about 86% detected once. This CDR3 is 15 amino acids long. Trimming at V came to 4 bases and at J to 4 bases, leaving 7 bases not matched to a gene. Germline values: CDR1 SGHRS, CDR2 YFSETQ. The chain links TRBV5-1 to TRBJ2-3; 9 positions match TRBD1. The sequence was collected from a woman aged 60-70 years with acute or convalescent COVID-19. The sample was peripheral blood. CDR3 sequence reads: CASSQDRGSADTQYF. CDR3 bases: TGCGCCAGCAGCCAAGACAGGGGGTCGGCAGATACGCAGTATTTT.